These T cell receptor beta chains were read from a single sample in a study of low-dose radiotherapy and immunotherapy resistance in tumors. Via MiXCR, TCRdb re-called the reads, giving one row per CDR3 protein. The table includes some 88,000 distinct CDR3 sequences, 9% to 9.5% detected once. The starting material was PBMCs, obtained before treatment. These TCRs come from a male donor with prostate cancer. Each CDR3 is given with its conserved first and last residue. The D gene is left open where the match is weak. Part of the rows lack a size; the others show once, few, many or a class for expanded clones.

length,J,D,size,V,DNA,CDR3
15,TRBJ1-1,-,many,TRBV5-1,TGCGCCAGCAGCTTGGGGACAGTCATGAACACTGAAGCTTTCTTT,CASSLGTVMNTEAFF
14,TRBJ2-3,-,few,TRBV20-1,TGCAGTGCCGACGGAGGAACTAGCACAGATACGCAGTATTTT,CSADGGTSTDTQYF
13,TRBJ1-2,-,many,TRBV2,TGTGCCAGCAGTGAACTCGGGTCGTGGGGCTACACCTTC,CASSELGSWGYTF
14,TRBJ2-7,-,many,TRBV2,TGTGCCAGCAGCCAGGGACTGAGCTCCTACGAGCAGTACTTC,CASSQGLSSYEQYF
11,TRBJ1-4,-,many,TRBV29-1,TGCAGCGCCCGGGACCAGGGAGAACTGTTTTTT,CSARDQGELFF
12,TRBJ1-2,-,-,TRBV28,TGTGCCAGCAGTTTATACGGAGGAGGCTACACCTTC,CASSLYGGGYTF
13,TRBJ2-7,-,few,TRBV5-1,TGCGCCAGCAGCGCCGCTGGGCAAAGCGAGCAGTACTTC,CASSAAGQSEQYF
11,TRBJ2-1,-,few,TRBV28,TGTGCCGGGGCCCGGGGAAATGAGCAGTTCTTC,CAGARGNEQFF
15,TRBJ2-7,TRBD1,many,TRBV4-1,TGCGCCAGCAGCCAATGGGGGGGACAGGGCTACGAGCAGTACTTC,CASSQWGGQGYEQYF
16,TRBJ2-1,TRBD2,many,TRBV7-2,TGTGCCAGCAGCTTAGCGCGGGCTAGCGGGTACAATGAGCAGTTCTTC,CASSLARASGYNEQFF
15,TRBJ2-2,TRBD2,many,TRBV4-2,TGTGCCAGCAGCCAATCAGCGGGAGCCGGCGGGGAGCTGTTTTTT,CASSQSAGAGGELFF
17,TRBJ2-2,-,many,TRBV6-5,TGTGCCAGCAGTTACTCGAGGTCGTCGTTGTACACCGGGGAGCTGTTTTTT,CASSYSRSSLYTGELFF
16,TRBJ1-4,-,many,TRBV6-2/TRBV6-3,TGTGCCAGCAGTGCCAAGGCCCGTGCAACTAATGAAAAACTGTTTTTT,CASSAKARATNEKLFF
18,TRBJ2-1,TRBD2,many,TRBV20-1,TGCAGTGCCCTAACGACCGGGACTAGCGGGAGAGCGCACAATGAGCAGTTCTTC,CSALTTGTSGRAHNEQFF
15,TRBJ1-1,-,many,TRBV24-1,TGTGCCACCAGTGATTCACGGAAGGGTGGCACTGAAGCTTTCTTT,CATSDSRKGGTEAFF
14,TRBJ2-6,-,many,TRBV7-2,TGTGCCATCGGAAGGGTCTCTGGGGCCAACGTCCTGACTTTC,CAIGRVSGANVLTF
14,TRBJ2-5,TRBD2,many,TRBV14,TGTGCCAGCAGCCATATGGGACTACAAGAGACCCAGTACTTC,CASSHMGLQETQYF
15,TRBJ1-5,TRBD1,many,TRBV5-1,TGCGCCAGCAGCCCGGGACAGGGGGTCAATCAGCCCCAGCATTTT,CASSPGQGVNQPQHF
13,TRBJ2-7,-,-,TRBV28,TGTGCCAGCAGTTTACCGTGGGCCTTCGAGCAGTACTTC,CASSLPWAFEQYF
16,TRBJ1-5,-,many,TRBV19,TGTGCCAGTAGTATACTCGGGGACGGCAGCAATCAGCCCCAGCATTTT,CASSILGDGSNQPQHF
12,TRBJ2-1,-,many,TRBV30,TGTGCCGGGTATGAACAGGGCGGTGAGCAGTTCTTC,CAGYEQGGEQFF
15,TRBJ2-3,TRBD1,many,TRBV27,TGTGCCAGCATACAGGGGAAGGGTTTCACAGATACGCAGTATTTT,CASIQGKGFTDTQYF
13,TRBJ2-7,TRBD2,many,TRBV28,TGTGCCAGCAGTACTAGCGGGCCCTACGAGCAGTACTTC,CASSTSGPYEQYF
16,TRBJ1-2,-,many,TRBV19,TGTGCCAGTAGTCCTAGCCTGAGGTCAACCCTCTATGGCTACACCTTC,CASSPSLRSTLYGYTF
15,TRBJ2-5,TRBD2,many,TRBV14,TGTGCCAGCAGCCAACTCCTAGCGGGTTCAGAGACCCAGTACTTC,CASSQLLAGSETQYF
16,TRBJ1-3,-,many,TRBV5-1,TGCGCCAGCAGCTTGGCCGGGACAACGTCTGGAAACACCATATATTTT,CASSLAGTTSGNTIYF
11,TRBJ2-1,-,many,TRBV29-1,TGCAGCGTAGTAAGGGTCAATGAGCAGTTCTTC,CSVVRVNEQFF
17,TRBJ2-5,TRBD1,many,TRBV7-9,TGTGCCAGCAGCTTAATTACCGGGACAGGGGGATCTGAGACCCAGTACTTC,CASSLITGTGGSETQYF
15,TRBJ1-5,-,many,TRBV20-1,TGCAGTGCTAGAGCCCCGGGGGGAAACAATCAGCCCCAGCATTTT,CSARAPGGNNQPQHF
14,TRBJ1-5,TRBD1,many,TRBV12-3/TRBV12-4,TGTGCCAGCAGTAGGGGACAGGGAAATCAGCCCCAGCATTTT,CASSRGQGNQPQHF
13,TRBJ2-1,-,many,TRBV5-1,TGCGCCAGCAGCTTCGGGACTCCAGTTAAGCAGTTCTTC,CASSFGTPVKQFF
15,TRBJ2-5,TRBD1,many,TRBV7-6,TGTGCCAGCAGCCGTGCTGGGACAGGGGCCGAGACCCAGTACTTC,CASSRAGTGAETQYF
14,TRBJ1-5,TRBD1,few,TRBV9,TGTGCCAGCAGCGATGGACAGGCAAGACAGCCCCAGCATTTT,CASSDGQARQPQHF
11,TRBJ1-5,-,many,TRBV19,TGTGCCAGTCAGGGCCTATCAGCCCAGCATTTT,CASQGLSAQHF
11,TRBJ2-4,TRBD1,many,TRBV20-1,TGCAGTGCTAATCAGGGGGTCATTCAGTACTTC,CSANQGVIQYF
13,TRBJ2-5,-,few,TRBV11-2,TGTGCCAGCAGCTTAGAGTTGGGAGGCACCCAGTACTTC,CASSLELGGTQYF
13,TRBJ2-1,-,many,TRBV7-3,TGTGCCAGCAGCCGGGACATAAACAATGAGCAGTTCTTC,CASSRDINNEQFF
14,TRBJ2-1,-,many,TRBV20-1,TGCAGTGCTAGAGTTCGCGGGTGGGGTAATGAGCAGTTCTTC,CSARVRGWGNEQFF
15,TRBJ2-1,TRBD2,many,TRBV28,TGTGCCAGCAGTTTACCAGCGGGAGGCAGGAATGAGCAGTTCTTC,CASSLPAGGRNEQFF
14,TRBJ2-7,TRBD2,many,TRBV5-1,TGCGCCAGTGGCCTTTCGGGAGGATCCTACGAGCAGTACTTC,CASGLSGGSYEQYF
15,TRBJ2-1,-,many,TRBV7-9,TGTGCCAGCAGCCTGGGGGCAGGGCGGTCCAATGAGCAGTTCTTC,CASSLGAGRSNEQFF
14,TRBJ1-1,-,-,TRBV20-1,TGCAGTGCTAGAGTCACCTCCCAGGGCGCTGAAGCTTTCTTT,CSARVTSQGAEAFF
15,TRBJ2-1,-,many,TRBV7-3,TGTGCCAGCAGCTTAACACAGACAGTCTACAATGAGCAGTTCTTC,CASSLTQTVYNEQFF
14,TRBJ2-3,TRBD2,many,TRBV20-1,TGCAGTGCTAGGCTAGCGGGAGTCCCAGATACGCAGTATTTT,CSARLAGVPDTQYF
13,TRBJ1-2,TRBD1,many,TRBV6-5,TGTGCCAGCAGAGGGACAGACCGGGTGGGCTACACCTTC,CASRGTDRVGYTF
15,TRBJ1-1,-,few,TRBV20-1,TGCAGTGCACTGGGGAACAGGGTTTCGGTCACTGAAGCTTTCTTT,CSALGNRVSVTEAFF
14,TRBJ1-1,-,few,TRBV5-1,TGCGCCAGCAGCTTACAACTCAGGGGAACTGAAGCTTTCTTT,CASSLQLRGTEAFF
16,TRBJ1-3,-,many,TRBV7-2,TGTGCCAGCAGCTCTGTGGGGAGGGTAGCTGGAAACACCATATATTTT,CASSSVGRVAGNTIYF
15,TRBJ2-7,-,many,TRBV2,TGTGCCAGCAGTGATGGGGCGCGGCAGGGGCTCGAGCAGTACTTC,CASSDGARQGLEQYF
11,TRBJ2-7,-,many,TRBV29-1,TGCAGCGTAGTCGCACCGGGGGAGCAGTACTTC,CSVVAPGEQYF
13,TRBJ2-2,-,many,TRBV7-2,TGTGCCAGCAGCTCAGGGCAAACCGGGGAGCTGTTTTTT,CASSSGQTGELFF
15,TRBJ2-3,-,many,TRBV4-1,TGCGCCAGCACCCGAACCCTCCGAGAGGCAGATACGCAGTATTTT,CASTRTLREADTQYF
12,TRBJ2-1,-,many,TRBV7-6,TGTGCCAGCAGCGTAGGCTACAATGAGCAGTTCTTC,CASSVGYNEQFF
18,TRBJ2-1,TRBD2,many,TRBV30,TGTGCCTGGAAACGTAAAAGACTAGCGGGAGGAGAATCGGATGAGCAGTTCTTC,CAWKRKRLAGGESDEQFF
18,TRBJ2-3,TRBD2,many,TRBV20-1,TGCAGTGCTGGGGGCGGACTAGCGGGAGGGGGATCCACAGATACGCAGTATTTT,CSAGGGLAGGGSTDTQYF
16,TRBJ1-3,-,many,TRBV7-2,TGTGCCAGCAGCCCCAACAGAGTACGCTCTGGAAACACCATATATTTT,CASSPNRVRSGNTIYF
14,TRBJ2-7,TRBD2,many,TRBV20-1,TGCAGTGCTAGACCGGGGACTATCTCCTACGAGCAGTACTTC,CSARPGTISYEQYF
15,TRBJ1-5,-,many,TRBV4-2,TGTGCCAGCAGCCAAGTCCCGGGAGCCGCTCAGCCCCAGCATTTT,CASSQVPGAAQPQHF
14,TRBJ2-1,TRBD2,many,TRBV10-3,TGTGCCATCAGGAGTCTAGCGGATAACAATGAGCAGTTCTTC,CAIRSLADNNEQFF